This entry features one TCR beta chain sequence. The antigen is undetermined. The PCR used 60 Vbeta and 13 Jbeta primers. Only in-frame clones appear in the TCRdb table, and some are missing; sequencing was by immunoSEQ multiplex PCR. Of approximately 240,000 clones in the sample, 82% were seen once. This entry comes from a study of cytomegalovirus exposure and HLA in healthy donors. Overall study results and limits: In a later analysis, TCR association rates varied by HLA locus: DRB1 most, HLA-C fewest.

CDR3 size: 18 residues. V lost 2 bases to trimming and J lost 4 bases; unmatched junction nucleotides: 11. Germline V gives CDR1 MGHRA, CDR2 YSYEKL. The TCR was taken from a woman aged 40 to 50 in good health and CMV-seropositive. This chain uses TRBV4-1 with TRBJ2-6; TRBD1 aligns across 7 bases. The source material was PBMCs. The CDR3 DNA follows: TGCGCCAGCAGCCAAAGGGACAGTTATTCCTCGGGGGCCAACGTCCTGACTTTC. This sequence encodes CASSQRDSYSSGANVLTF.